The sequence of this T cell receptor (beta chain) was determined in a study of control samples from healthy donors and cancer patients. This clone appeared once. Libraries were prepared by immunoSEQ multiplex PCR; TCRdb keeps only in-frame clonotypes and omits some of them. The profile shows 130,000 to 150,000 clones, just under 95% of them singletons. CDR3 length: 13 residues. Germline V CDR1 and CDR2: SEHNR, FQNEAQ (reference sequence). Trimming removed 5 bases from V and 7 bases from J, with 14 bases in between. The sequence came from a man between 60 and 75 years old with colorectal cancer. V gene TRBV7-9 combines with J gene TRBJ1-1; D is undetermined. The specimen was PBMCs. The CDR3 DNA follows: TGTGCCAGCAGCCCCGGCCGCGGAATTGAAGCTTTCTTT. This codes for CASSPGRGIEAFF.